Below, one T cell receptor beta chain is given with its context. Its antigen is still unknown. This record comes from a study of cytomegalovirus exposure and HLA in healthy donors. Study in general: An earlier analysis identified 120 million or so unique TCR beta sequences in some 170 million T cells. General study results and limits: Cytomegalovirus association was listed for approximately 160 TCR beta chains. For TCR beta chains, V- and J-gene trimming was later linked to a missense DCLRE1C variant.

The PCR used 60 Vbeta and 13 Jbeta primers. This table comes from immunoSEQ multiplex PCR, and its TCRdb copy is limited to in-frame clones, with some not included. The sample lists roughly 200,000 clones, approximately 80% occurring once. The sequence derives from a man aged 25 to 40 in good health and CMV-seronegative. Sequencing was performed on PBMCs.

The CDR3 bases are TGTGCCAGCACCCTGACAGGGTCTCAGCCCCAGCATTTT. Its protein product is CASTLTGSQPQHF. J is TRBJ1-5 and V is TRBV6-5; 7 bases align to TRBD1. This CDR3 comprises 13 residues. After removal of 7 bases from V and 6 bases from J, the junction contained 6 bases not matched to a gene. From germline, CDR1 is MNHEY and CDR2 SVGAGI.